This entry concerns a single T cell receptor beta chain. As yet, its antigen is unknown. Primers: 60 Vbeta forward and 13 Jbeta reverse. Data came from immunoSEQ multiplex PCR; TCRdb stores just in-frame clones and leaves some out. The sample includes some 130,000 clones, around four fifths of them seen just once. These data are taken from a study of cytomegalovirus exposure and HLA in healthy donors. Study conclusions and caveats: Prior analysis indicated that the majority of TCR beta V segments exhibited productivity approximately 90% or approximately 30% of the time.

Per germline, CDR1 SGHRS and CDR2 YFSETQ. This CDR3 region has 15 residues. Trimming shortened V by 4 bases and J by 5 bases, and 16 bases separated the two germline ends. The clonotype originates from a man aged 25 to 40 in good health. Sequencing was carried out using PBMCs. The chain recombines TRBV5-1 with TRBJ2-1; D not resolved. The chain's CDR3 is CASSPMEPFHNEQFF. CDR3 DNA sequence: TGCGCCAGCAGCCCGATGGAGCCATTCCACAATGAGCAGTTCTTC.